This TCR beta chain was sequenced during a study of blood T cell repertoires in COVID-19. Study context: The cDNA or gDNA used as material had been derived from T cells, B-cell-depleted T cells, or PBMCs.

The CDR3 extends over 16 amino acids. CDR1 MGHRA and CDR2 YSYEKL come from the germline V gene. A note on this clone: Its ends do not fully match the called genes, so a read error is possible.

Generated by immunoSEQ multiplex PCR, the TCRdb table keeps only in-frame clones and is missing some. The data contain 140,000 to 150,000 clones, 70% to 90% of them seen just once; the ten biggest clones take up about 2.5%. The material sequenced was peripheral blood. This TCR came from a human donor with acute or convalescent COVID-19. The donor label of this sample is uncertain. The V and J genes are TRBV4-1 and TRBJ1-2, with 8 bases matching TRBD1. DNA of the CDR3: TGCGCCAGCAGCGAAGACAGGGGTGGTCGGCACTATGGCTACACCTTC. This sequence encodes CASSEDRGGRHYGYTF.